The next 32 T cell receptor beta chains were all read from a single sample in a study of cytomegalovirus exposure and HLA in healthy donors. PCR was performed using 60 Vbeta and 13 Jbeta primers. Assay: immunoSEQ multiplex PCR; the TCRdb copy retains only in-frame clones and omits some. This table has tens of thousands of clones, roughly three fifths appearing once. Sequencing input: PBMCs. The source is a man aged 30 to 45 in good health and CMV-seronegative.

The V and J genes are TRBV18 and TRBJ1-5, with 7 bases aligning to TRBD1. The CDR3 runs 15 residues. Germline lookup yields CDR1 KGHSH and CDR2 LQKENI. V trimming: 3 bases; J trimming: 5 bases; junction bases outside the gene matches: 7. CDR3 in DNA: TGTGCCAGCTCACCTAAGACAGGGTTTGATCAGCCCCAGCATTTT. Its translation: CASSPKTGFDQPQHF. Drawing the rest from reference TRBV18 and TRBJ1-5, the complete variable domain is NAGVMQNPRHLVRRRGQEARLRCSPMKGHSHVYWYRQLPEEGLKFMVYLQKENIIDESGMPKERFSAEFPKEGPSILRIQQVVRGDSAAYFCASSPKTGFDQPQHFGDGTRLSIL.

The CDR3 sequence: CASSQGPQGADEKLFF. In DNA, the CDR3 is TGCGCCAGCAGCCAAGGGCCTCAGGGGGCTGATGAAAAACTGTTTTTT. The rearrangement uses TRBV4-3 and TRBJ1-4, with 8 bases fitting TRBD1. In germline, CDR1 is LGHNA, CDR2 YSLEER. The CDR3 consists of 16 residues. V shed 1 base, J shed 6 bases, and the junction held 7 bases outside the gene matches.

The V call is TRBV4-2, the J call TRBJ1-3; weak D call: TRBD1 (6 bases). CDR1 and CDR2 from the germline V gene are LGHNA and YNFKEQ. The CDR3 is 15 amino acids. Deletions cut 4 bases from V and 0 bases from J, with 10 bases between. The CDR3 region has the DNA TGTGCCAGCAGCCTTAGGACAGTCTCTGGAAACACCATATATTTT. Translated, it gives CASSLRTVSGNTIYF.

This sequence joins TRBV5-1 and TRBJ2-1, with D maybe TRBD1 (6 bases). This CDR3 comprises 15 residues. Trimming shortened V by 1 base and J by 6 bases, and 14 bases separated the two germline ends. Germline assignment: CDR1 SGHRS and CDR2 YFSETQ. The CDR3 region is CASSLMLGAGNEQFF. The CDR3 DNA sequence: TGCGCCAGCAGCTTGATGTTGGGGGCAGGCAATGAGCAGTTCTTC.

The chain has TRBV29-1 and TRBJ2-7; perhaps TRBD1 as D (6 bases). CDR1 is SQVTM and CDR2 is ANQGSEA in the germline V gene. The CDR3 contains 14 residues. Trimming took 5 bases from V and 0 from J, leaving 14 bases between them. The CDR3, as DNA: TGCAGCGTTAAGACAGGACCCAGCTCCTACGAGCAGTACTTC. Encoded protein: CSVKTGPSSYEQYF.

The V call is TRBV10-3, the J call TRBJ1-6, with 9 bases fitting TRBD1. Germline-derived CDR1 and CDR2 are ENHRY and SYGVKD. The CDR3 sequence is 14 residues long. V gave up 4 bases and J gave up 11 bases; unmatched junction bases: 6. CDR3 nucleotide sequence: TGTGCCATCAGTGGAGGGACAGGGTTAGCACCCCTCCACTTT. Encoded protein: CAISGGTGLAPLHF.

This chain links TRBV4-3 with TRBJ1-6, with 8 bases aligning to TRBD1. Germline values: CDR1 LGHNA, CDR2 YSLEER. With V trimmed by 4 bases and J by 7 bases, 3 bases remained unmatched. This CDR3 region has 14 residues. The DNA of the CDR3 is TGCGCCAGCAGCCTGGACAGGGACAATTCACCCCTCCACTTT. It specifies CASSLDRDNSPLHF.

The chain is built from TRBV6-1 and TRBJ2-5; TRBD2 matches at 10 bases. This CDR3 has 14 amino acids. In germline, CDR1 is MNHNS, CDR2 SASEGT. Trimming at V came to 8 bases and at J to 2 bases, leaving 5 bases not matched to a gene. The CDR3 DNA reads TGTGCCAGCCGATGGACTAGCGGACAAGAGACCCAGTACTTC. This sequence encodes CASRWTSGQETQYF.

The CDR3 protein is CASSTGQETQYF. CDR3 bases: TGTGCCAGTTCGACAGGGCAAGAGACCCAGTACTTC. The rearrangement links TRBV7-2 to TRBJ2-5; TRBD1 aligns across 7 bases. The CDR3 has 12 residues. The germline gives CDR1 SGHTA, CDR2 FQGNSA. Losses at the gene ends were 9 bases for V and 2 bases for J; bases not matched to a gene: 3. Full variable domain (rest looked up from reference TRBV7-2 and TRBJ2-5): GAGVSQSPSNKVTEKGKDVELRCDPISGHTALYWYRQSLGQGLEFLIYFQGNSAPDKSGLPSDRFSAERTGGSVSTLTIQRTQQEDSAVYLCASSTGQETQYFGPGTRLLVL.

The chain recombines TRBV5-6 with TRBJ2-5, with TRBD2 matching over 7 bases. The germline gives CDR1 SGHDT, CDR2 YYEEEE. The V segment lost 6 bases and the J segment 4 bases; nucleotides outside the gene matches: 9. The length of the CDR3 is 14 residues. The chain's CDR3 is CASKVAGAGETQYF. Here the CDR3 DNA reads TGTGCCAGCAAGGTGGCGGGAGCGGGAGAGACCCAGTACTTC.

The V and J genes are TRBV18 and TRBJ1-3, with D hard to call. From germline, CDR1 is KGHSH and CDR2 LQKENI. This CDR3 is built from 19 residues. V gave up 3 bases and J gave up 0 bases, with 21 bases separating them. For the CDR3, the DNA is TGTGCCAGCTCACCCAGGTCGGCGTTCGTGGGGAGCTCTGGAAACACCATATATTTT. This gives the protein CASSPRSAFVGSSGNTIYF.

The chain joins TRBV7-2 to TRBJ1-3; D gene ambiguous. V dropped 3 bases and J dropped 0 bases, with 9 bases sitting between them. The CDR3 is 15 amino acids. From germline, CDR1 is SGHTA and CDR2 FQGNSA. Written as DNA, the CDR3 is TGTGCCAGCAGCTTCTTCGGCGGCTCTGGAAACACCATATATTTT. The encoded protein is CASSFFGGSGNTIYF.

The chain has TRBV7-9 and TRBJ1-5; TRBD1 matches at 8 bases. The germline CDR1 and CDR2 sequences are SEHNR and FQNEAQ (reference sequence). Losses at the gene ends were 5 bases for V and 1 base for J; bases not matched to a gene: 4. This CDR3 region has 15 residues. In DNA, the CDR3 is TGTGCCAGCAGCCGATCAGGGGGCAGCAATCAGCCCCAGCATTTT. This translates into CASSRSGGSNQPQHF.

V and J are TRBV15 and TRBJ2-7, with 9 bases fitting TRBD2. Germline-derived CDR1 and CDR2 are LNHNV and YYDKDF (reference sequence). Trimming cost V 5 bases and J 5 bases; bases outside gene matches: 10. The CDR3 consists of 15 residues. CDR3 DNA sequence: TGTGCCACCAGCTCGCGGGGGGGCCGTCGGGACGAGCAGTACTTC. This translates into CATSSRGGRRDEQYF.

The CDR3 DNA reads TGTGCCAGCTCACCGACAGGGGAGACCCAGTACTTC. Translation gives CASSPTGETQYF. The chain joins TRBV18 to TRBJ2-5; 7 bases agree with TRBD1. V shed 3 bases, J shed 5 bases, and the junction held 0 bases outside the gene matches. Per the germline V gene, CDR1 is KGHSH and CDR2 is LQKENI. The CDR3 is 12 residues long.

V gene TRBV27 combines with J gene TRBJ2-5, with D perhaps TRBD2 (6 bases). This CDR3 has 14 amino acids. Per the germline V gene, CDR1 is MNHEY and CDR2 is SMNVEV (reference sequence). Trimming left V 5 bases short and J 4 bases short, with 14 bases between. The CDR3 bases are TGTGCCAGCAGTCCCACGGAGGGGACAGAGACCCAGTACTTC. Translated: CASSPTEGTETQYF.

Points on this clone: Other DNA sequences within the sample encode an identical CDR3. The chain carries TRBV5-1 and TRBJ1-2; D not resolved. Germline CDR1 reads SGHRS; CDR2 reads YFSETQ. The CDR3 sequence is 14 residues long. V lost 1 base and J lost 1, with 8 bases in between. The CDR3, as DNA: TGCGCCAGCAGCTTGCCCGACATTAACTATGGCTACACCTTC. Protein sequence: CASSLPDINYGYTF.

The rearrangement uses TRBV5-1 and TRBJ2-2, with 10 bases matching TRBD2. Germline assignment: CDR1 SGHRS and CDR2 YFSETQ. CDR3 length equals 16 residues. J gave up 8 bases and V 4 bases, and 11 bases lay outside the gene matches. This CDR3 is CASSTLAGTGVGELFF. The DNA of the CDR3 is TGCGCCAGCAGCACACTAGCGGGGACGGGAGTGGGGGAGCTGTTTTTT.

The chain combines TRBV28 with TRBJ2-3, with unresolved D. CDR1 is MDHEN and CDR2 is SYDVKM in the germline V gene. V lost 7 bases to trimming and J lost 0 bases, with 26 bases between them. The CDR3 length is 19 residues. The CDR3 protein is CASTLLIPRSSASTDTQYF. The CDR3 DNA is TGTGCCAGCACCCTGCTGATCCCTAGGTCTTCCGCTAGCACAGATACGCAGTATTTT. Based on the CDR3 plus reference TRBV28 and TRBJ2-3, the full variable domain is DVKVTQSSRYLVKRTGEKVFLECVQDMDHENMFWYRQDPGLGLRLIYFSYDVKMKEKGDIPEGYSVSREKKERFSLILESASTNQTSMYLCASTLLIPRSSASTDTQYFGPGTRLTVL.

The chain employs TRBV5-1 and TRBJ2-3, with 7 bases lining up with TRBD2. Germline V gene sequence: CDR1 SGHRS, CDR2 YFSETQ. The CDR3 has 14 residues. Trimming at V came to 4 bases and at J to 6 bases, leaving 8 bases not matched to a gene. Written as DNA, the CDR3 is TGCGCCAGCAGCCCCGGACTAGTGGGGGATACGCAGTATTTT. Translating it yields CASSPGLVGDTQYF.

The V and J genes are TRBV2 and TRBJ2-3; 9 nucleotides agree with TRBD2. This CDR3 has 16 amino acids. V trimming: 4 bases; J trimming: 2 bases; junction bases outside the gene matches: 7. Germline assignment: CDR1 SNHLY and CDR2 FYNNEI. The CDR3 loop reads CASSVRLAANTDTQYF. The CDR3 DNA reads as TGTGCCAGCAGTGTACGACTAGCGGCTAACACAGATACGCAGTATTTT.

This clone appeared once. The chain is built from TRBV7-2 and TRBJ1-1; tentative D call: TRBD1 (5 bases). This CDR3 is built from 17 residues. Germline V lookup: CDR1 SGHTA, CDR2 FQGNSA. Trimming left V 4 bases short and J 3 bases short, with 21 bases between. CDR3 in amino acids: CASSSRPGGIQDTEAFF. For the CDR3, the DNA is TGTGCCAGCAGCTCGAGACCCGGGGGAATACAGGACACTGAAGCTTTCTTT.

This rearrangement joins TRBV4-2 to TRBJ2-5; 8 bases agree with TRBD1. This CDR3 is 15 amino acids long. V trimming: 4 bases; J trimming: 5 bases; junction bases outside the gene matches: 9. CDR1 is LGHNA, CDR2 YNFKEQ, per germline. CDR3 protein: CASSLVDRDEETQYF. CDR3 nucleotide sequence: TGTGCCAGCAGCCTCGTGGACAGGGACGAGGAGACCCAGTACTTC.

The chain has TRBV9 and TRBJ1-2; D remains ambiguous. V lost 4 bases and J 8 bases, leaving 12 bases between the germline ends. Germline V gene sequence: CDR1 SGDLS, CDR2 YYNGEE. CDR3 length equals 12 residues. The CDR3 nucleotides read TGTGCCAGCAGCCCCTCCCGCGGCGGCTACACCTTC. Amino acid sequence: CASSPSRGGYTF.

CDR3 DNA: TGCGCCAGCAGCCAGAATAGCGGGAGATCAGGTGGCGAGCAGTTCTTC. This translates into CASSQNSGRSGGEQFF. The gene calls are TRBV4-1 and TRBJ2-1; TRBD2 agrees at 9 bases. V shed 3 bases, J shed 10 bases, and the junction held 13 bases outside the gene matches. Germline V gives CDR1 MGHRA, CDR2 YSYEKL. This CDR3 region has 16 residues.

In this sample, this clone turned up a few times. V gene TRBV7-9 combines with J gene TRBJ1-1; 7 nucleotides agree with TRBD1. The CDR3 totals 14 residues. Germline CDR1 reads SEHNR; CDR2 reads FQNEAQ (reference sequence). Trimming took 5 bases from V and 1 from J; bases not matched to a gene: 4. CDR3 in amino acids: CASSQGQRNTEAFF. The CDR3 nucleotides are TGTGCCAGCAGCCAGGGACAGAGGAACACTGAAGCTTTCTTT.

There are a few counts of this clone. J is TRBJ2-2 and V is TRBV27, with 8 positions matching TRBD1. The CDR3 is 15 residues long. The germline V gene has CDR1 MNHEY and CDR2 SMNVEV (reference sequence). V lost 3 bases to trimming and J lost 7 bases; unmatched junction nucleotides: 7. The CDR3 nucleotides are TGTGCCAGCAGTTTGCAGGGGGCGAATGGCGGGGAGCTGTTTTTT. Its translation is CASSLQGANGGELFF.

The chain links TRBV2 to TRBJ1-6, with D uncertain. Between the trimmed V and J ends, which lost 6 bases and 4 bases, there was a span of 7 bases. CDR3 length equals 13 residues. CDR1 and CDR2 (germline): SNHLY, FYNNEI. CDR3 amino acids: CASRASYNSPLHF. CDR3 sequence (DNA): TGTGCCAGCAGGGCAAGTTATAATTCACCCCTCCACTTT.

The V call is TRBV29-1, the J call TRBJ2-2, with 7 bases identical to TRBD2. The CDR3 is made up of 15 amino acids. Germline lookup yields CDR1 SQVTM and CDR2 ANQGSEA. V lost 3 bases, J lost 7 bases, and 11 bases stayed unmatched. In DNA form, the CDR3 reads TGCAGCGTTGATTCTCTAGCGGATGGTAGCGGGGAGCTGTTTTTT. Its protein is CSVDSLADGSGELFF.

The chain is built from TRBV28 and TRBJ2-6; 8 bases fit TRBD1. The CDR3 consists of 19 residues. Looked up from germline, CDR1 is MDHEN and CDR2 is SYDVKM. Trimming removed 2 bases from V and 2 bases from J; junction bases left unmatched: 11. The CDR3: CASSLVGGQVLAGANVLTF. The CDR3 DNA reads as TGTGCCAGCAGTTTAGTCGGGGGACAGGTACTGGCTGGGGCCAACGTCCTGACTTTC.

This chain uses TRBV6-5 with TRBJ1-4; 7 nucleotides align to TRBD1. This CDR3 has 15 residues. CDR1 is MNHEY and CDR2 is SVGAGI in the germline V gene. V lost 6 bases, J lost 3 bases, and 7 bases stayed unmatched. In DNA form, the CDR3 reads TGTGCCAGCAGCAGGGGGGCGCGGGCTAATGAAAAACTGTTTTTT. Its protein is CASSRGARANEKLFF.

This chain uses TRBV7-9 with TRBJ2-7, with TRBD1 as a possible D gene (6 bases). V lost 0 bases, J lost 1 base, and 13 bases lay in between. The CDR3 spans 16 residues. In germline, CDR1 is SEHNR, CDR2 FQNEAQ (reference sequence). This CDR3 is CASSLASPRGSYEQYF. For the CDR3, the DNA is TGTGCCAGCAGCTTAGCTAGCCCCAGGGGTTCCTACGAGCAGTACTTC. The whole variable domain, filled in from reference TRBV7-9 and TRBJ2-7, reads DTGVSQNPRHKITKRGQNVTFRCDPISEHNRLYWYRQTLGQGPEFLTYFQNEAQLEKSRLLSDRFSAERPKGSFSTLEIQRTEQGDSAMYLCASSLASPRGSYEQYFGPGTRLTVT.